These 9 T cell receptor beta chains originate from one sample sequenced in a study of T cell repertoires in cytomegalovirus infection. TCRdb independently ran MiXCR on the reads; one entry per CDR3 protein. The table has around 290,000 distinct CDR3 sequences, 25% seen once. The sequenced material came from PBMCs. Receptors were obtained from a human donor in good health (CMV status not recorded). Some clones in this sample may be carry-over from other donors' samples.

The V gene is TRBV7-2, the J gene TRBJ2-1; 10 nucleotides align to TRBD2. The CDR3 consists of 14 residues. The J segment lost 8 bases and the V segment lost 5 bases, leaving 6 bases of the junction unmatched. Germline CDR1 SGHTA, CDR2 FQGNSA. The CDR3 DNA follows: TGTGCCAGCAGCAAACTAGCGGGATTCGATGAGCAGTTCTTC. Translation gives CASSKLAGFDEQFF.

There are many counts of this clonotype. The chain links TRBV12-3 or TRBV12-4 to TRBJ2-3, with D hard to call. Trimming removed 2 bases from V and 2 bases from J, with 5 bases in between. The CDR3 is made up of 13 amino acids. CDR3 protein: CASSLQTTDTQYF. CDR3 DNA: TGTGCCAGCAGTTTACAGACCACAGATACGCAGTATTTT.

This clonotype was recorded a few times. This chain uses TRBV29-1 with TRBJ2-5; a possible D gene is TRBD1 (5 bases). Germline loops: CDR1 SQVTM, CDR2 ANQGSEA. The CDR3 is made up of 13 amino acids. V lost 3 bases, J lost 4 bases, and 12 bases lay in between. The CDR3 loop reads CSVDDRRGETQYF. The CDR3 bases are TGCAGCGTTGACGATAGAAGGGGAGAGACCCAGTACTTC. The full variable domain, with the rest looked up from reference TRBV29-1 and TRBJ2-5, is SAVISQKPSRDICQRGTSLTIQCQVDSQVTMMFWYRQQPGQSLTLIATANQGSEATYESGFVIDKFPISRPNLTFSTLTVSNMSPEDSSIYLCSVDDRRGETQYFGPGTRLLVL.

In this sample, this clonotype turned up once. The genes are TRBV20-1 and TRBJ2-7; D uncertain. Germline V gives CDR1 DFQATT, CDR2 SNEGSKA (reference sequence). V was shortened by 2 bases and J by 2 bases, with 7 bases between the two germline ends. The CDR3 extends over 12 amino acids. As DNA, the CDR3 is TGCAGTGCTAGACCAGTGACCTACGAGCAGTACTTC. Residues: CSARPVTYEQYF.

V usage is TRBV7-2 and J usage is TRBJ2-1, with TRBD1 identical over 10 bases. The J segment lost 0 bases and the V segment lost 4 bases, leaving 9 bases of the junction unmatched. CDR1 SGHTA and CDR2 FQGNSA come from the germline V gene. There are 18 residues in the CDR3. This CDR3 is CASSSGTGQGSSYNEQFF. CDR3 DNA sequence: TGTGCCAGCAGCTCTGGCACGGGACAGGGGAGCTCCTACAATGAGCAGTTCTTC.

J is TRBJ2-5 and V is TRBV12-3 or TRBV12-4; D may be TRBD2 (6 bases). The CDR3 sequence is 13 residues long. The V and J ends lost 5 bases and 5 bases respectively, with 12 bases between them. The CDR3, as DNA: TGTGCCAGCAGTCAACTAGCTGCGGAGACCCAGTACTTC. It yields the protein CASSQLAAETQYF.

Many counts were recorded for this clonotype. The rearrangement joins TRBV7-9 to TRBJ1-6; no clear D. The CDR3 has 14 residues. Germline CDR1 and CDR2: SEHNR and FQNEAQ (reference sequence). The V gene lost 3 bases and the J gene lost 7 bases, with 10 bases spanning the gap. CDR3 sequence reads: CASSLEGRNSPLHF. CDR3 sequence (DNA): TGTGCCAGCAGCTTGGAAGGGCGGAATTCACCCCTCCACTTT.

The chain is built from TRBV11-2 and TRBJ2-7; 8 bases align to TRBD1. The length of the CDR3 is 16 residues. CDR1 is SGHAT, CDR2 FQNNGV, per germline. J gave up 4 bases and V 2 bases, and 10 bases lay outside the gene matches. The CDR3 DNA reads TGTGCCAGCAGCTTAATCCAGGGGGCTGCTCCTTACGAGCAGTACTTC. Protein: CASSLIQGAAPYEQYF.

This clonotype has at least ten counts. The CDR3: CASSPAGWTGELFF. CDR3 DNA sequence: TGTGCCAGCAGTCCAGCGGGTTGGACCGGGGAGCTGTTTTTT. The chain has TRBV12-3 or TRBV12-4 and TRBJ2-2, with D possibly TRBD2 on 6 matching bases. The length of the CDR3 is 14 residues. V was shortened by 5 bases and J by 5 bases, with 12 bases between the two germline ends.